This T cell receptor beta chain was sequenced in a study of blood T cell repertoires in COVID-19 (TCRdb year 2020). With respect to the entire study: Collaborator samples came from the United States, Italy and Spain and covered acute and convalescent phases of COVID-19. The prospective study material was composed of cDNA or gDNA derived from T cells, B-cell-depleted T cells, or PBMCs. Deeply sampled blood TCRbeta repertoires from subjects exposed to, actively infected with, or recovered from COVID-19 were included in the dataset. A freely available public database, intended as a resource for researchers studying the immune response to SARS-CoV-2, is where the repertoires were released. Samples came from the ongoing ImmuneRACE study (first 160 participants) plus 1,254 subjects from 6 global collaborators. The sample metadata nearly always contained a de-identified subject ID, COVID-19 status, age in years and sex. Where available, HLA class I and class II types were taken from metadata supplied by the sample provider and were not determined by assay-based typing.

TCRbeta CDR3 regions were amplified from genomic DNA using the immunoSEQ Assay, a bias-controlled multiplex PCR. On the study's bioinformatics: Nucleated cell counts per sample were estimated from amplification of reference gene primers within the assay. To quantify the absolute abundance of each unique TCRbeta CDR3 rearrangement, sequence reads were collapsed and filtered. For each sample, productive Simpson clonality was calculated as the square root of Simpson's diversity index across productive rearrangements. TCRdb retrieved this table from immuneACCESS and kept in-frame rearrangements only. Not all clones are present; in checked studies, unresolved V genes account for under half, and no reason is known for the remainder. That table gives V, J and clone size, and the DNA gave D and trimming. The sample contains some 150,000 clones, roughly 87% of them found a single time. 3.5% to 5% of the sample comes from the top ten.

Collaborating institutions collected whole blood in K2EDTA tubes following their own protocols. For TCRbeta analysis, collaborator samples were shipped as frozen whole blood, as isolated PBMCs, or as DNA extracted from either sample type. As concerns this clone: This clone's antigen is unknown. Base qualities are not provided; no much larger clone lies one nucleotide away.

Cut back by 0 bases and 7 bases, the V and J ends lie 13 bases apart. There are 15 amino acids in the CDR3, from cysteine to phenylalanine inclusive. Only the CDR3 part of the read is kept: 45 bases, read in frame from the first base. As encoded in the germline V gene (reference sequence), CDR1 is LGHDT while CDR2 is YNNKEL. Study-level results and caveats: The amount of clinical and demographic metadata varied by source and participant and was provided uncurated.

Material: peripheral blood. The rearranged chain carries TRBV3-1 (or the pseudogene TRBV3-2) and TRBJ1-5; the D segment cannot be called with confidence. This TCR came from a woman aged 55 to 70 with active or convalescent COVID-19. The DNA is as follows: TGTGCCAGCAGCCAAGAAGTCTCCGGCGGACAGCCCCAGCATTTT. This translates into CASSQEVSGGQPQHF.